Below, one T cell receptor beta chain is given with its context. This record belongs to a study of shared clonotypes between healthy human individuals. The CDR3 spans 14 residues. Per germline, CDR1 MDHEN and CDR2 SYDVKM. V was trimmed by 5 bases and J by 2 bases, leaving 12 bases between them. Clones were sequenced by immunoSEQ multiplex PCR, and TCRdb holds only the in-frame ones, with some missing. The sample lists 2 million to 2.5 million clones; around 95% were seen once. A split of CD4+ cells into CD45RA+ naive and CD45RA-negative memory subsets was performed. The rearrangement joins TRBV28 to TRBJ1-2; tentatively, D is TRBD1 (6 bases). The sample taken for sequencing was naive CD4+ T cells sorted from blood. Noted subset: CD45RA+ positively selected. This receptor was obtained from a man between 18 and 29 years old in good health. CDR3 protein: CASSLQQGNYGYTF. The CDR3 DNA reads TGTGCCAGCAGTCTACAACAGGGAAACTATGGCTACACCTTC.